This is a list of T cell receptor beta chains from one sample in a study of CD8 T cells in Susac syndrome. TCRdb re-called the immunoSEQ multiplex PCR reads through MiXCR, storing one row per CDR3 protein. Of about 140,000 distinct CDR3 sequences detected, approximately 94% appear once; the ten largest clones hold around 0.08%. The sequenced sample consisted of CD4+ T cells from PBMCs. The receptors stem from a human donor in good health. CDR3s leave out the opening cysteine and the closing phenylalanine or tryptophan. A D gene is named only where the DNA matches it firmly.

v_gene: TRBV20-1; d_gene: NA; j_gene: TRBJ2-7; CDR3aa: SAMADLGEQY
v_gene: TRBV9; d_gene: NA; j_gene: TRBJ2-5; CDR3aa: ASSLWTDQETQY
v_gene: TRBV10-3; d_gene: TRBD2; j_gene: TRBJ2-3; CDR3aa: AIRTSGVSTDTQY
v_gene: TRBV28; d_gene: TRBD1; j_gene: TRBJ1-1; CDR3aa: ASSSPGGNTEAF
v_gene: TRBV3-1; d_gene: NA; j_gene: TRBJ2-7; CDR3aa: ASSQATGYEQY
v_gene: TRBV18; d_gene: NA; j_gene: TRBJ1-4; CDR3aa: ASSPLRQAANEKLF
v_gene: TRBV20-1; d_gene: NA; j_gene: TRBJ1-2; CDR3aa: SARDPGLEIGYT
v_gene: TRBV5-1; d_gene: TRBD2; j_gene: TRBJ2-1; CDR3aa: ASSALTSSPLNEQF
v_gene: TRBV7-9; d_gene: NA; j_gene: TRBJ1-1; CDR3aa: ASSLGSAVSLNTEAF
v_gene: TRBV7-3; d_gene: TRBD2; j_gene: TRBJ2-3; CDR3aa: ASSLTSGGRHTQY
v_gene: TRBV6-1; d_gene: NA; j_gene: TRBJ1-5; CDR3aa: ASSPRPQGHSNQPQH
v_gene: TRBV5-1; d_gene: NA; j_gene: TRBJ2-7; CDR3aa: ASSWDGTYEQY
v_gene: TRBV2; d_gene: NA; j_gene: TRBJ2-7; CDR3aa: ASSDTAWVSYEQY
v_gene: TRBV6-5; d_gene: TRBD1; j_gene: TRBJ1-2; CDR3aa: ASSSILDRVYGYT
v_gene: TRBV30; d_gene: NA; j_gene: TRBJ2-7; CDR3aa: AWTGTPSYEQY
v_gene: TRBV25-1; d_gene: TRBD1; j_gene: TRBJ1-2; CDR3aa: ASSPTGRERSYT
v_gene: TRBV20-1; d_gene: NA; j_gene: TRBJ2-4; CDR3aa: SASQGGASGAKNIQY
v_gene: TRBV12-5; d_gene: NA; j_gene: TRBJ2-1; CDR3aa: ASGLVGASRNEQF
v_gene: TRBV5-6; d_gene: NA; j_gene: TRBJ2-1; CDR3aa: ASSRTALEQF
v_gene: TRBV20-1; d_gene: TRBD2; j_gene: TRBJ2-5; CDR3aa: SARAAVSGGETQY
v_gene: TRBV5-1; d_gene: TRBD2; j_gene: TRBJ2-3; CDR3aa: ARKRLAASTDTQY
v_gene: TRBV5-1; d_gene: TRBD2; j_gene: TRBJ2-5; CDR3aa: ASSLATSTKGETQY
v_gene: TRBV5-1; d_gene: NA; j_gene: TRBJ2-5; CDR3aa: ASSLALVETQY
v_gene: TRBV6-6; d_gene: TRBD1; j_gene: TRBJ1-2; CDR3aa: ASRVRDRGSYGYT
v_gene: TRBV7-9; d_gene: TRBD1; j_gene: TRBJ1-4; CDR3aa: ASSSRTGTNEKLF
v_gene: TRBV7-3; d_gene: NA; j_gene: TRBJ2-1; CDR3aa: ASSPAVPASGNEQF
v_gene: TRBV9; d_gene: NA; j_gene: TRBJ2-3; CDR3aa: ASSVSSVSTDTQY
v_gene: TRBV5-1; d_gene: NA; j_gene: TRBJ2-2; CDR3aa: ASSLGELSGELF
v_gene: TRBV5-1; d_gene: TRBD1; j_gene: TRBJ1-2; CDR3aa: ASSLNRGARYT
v_gene: TRBV4-1; d_gene: TRBD1; j_gene: TRBJ1-2; CDR3aa: ASSQTGGGYYGYT
v_gene: TRBV4-1; d_gene: TRBD1; j_gene: TRBJ2-3; CDR3aa: ASRSGQGALDTQY
v_gene: TRBV19; d_gene: NA; j_gene: TRBJ2-7; CDR3aa: ASSMVGRIYEQY
v_gene: TRBV12-3/TRBV12-4; d_gene: NA; j_gene: TRBJ2-7; CDR3aa: ASRSGVATYEQY
v_gene: TRBV5-1; d_gene: NA; j_gene: TRBJ2-7; CDR3aa: ASSLGDLINYEQY
v_gene: TRBV4-1; d_gene: TRBD2; j_gene: TRBJ2-3; CDR3aa: ASSQGGGLAGGPTDTQY
v_gene: TRBV2; d_gene: NA; j_gene: TRBJ2-6; CDR3aa: ASSEVAGANVLT
v_gene: TRBV20-1; d_gene: NA; j_gene: TRBJ1-2; CDR3aa: SARVGREVYGYT
v_gene: TRBV15; d_gene: TRBD1; j_gene: TRBJ1-2; CDR3aa: ATSRDMQLAGGYGYT
v_gene: TRBV15; d_gene: NA; j_gene: TRBJ1-1; CDR3aa: ATSSGYKNEAF
v_gene: TRBV20-1; d_gene: TRBD2; j_gene: TRBJ2-1; CDR3aa: SARDPTSGRSYNEQF
v_gene: TRBV24-1; d_gene: TRBD2; j_gene: TRBJ2-1; CDR3aa: ATSDPARTSANEQF
v_gene: TRBV19; d_gene: NA; j_gene: TRBJ1-2; CDR3aa: ASTGGRIGYT
v_gene: TRBV7-9; d_gene: TRBD1; j_gene: TRBJ2-6; CDR3aa: ASSRGRTGVLGANVLT
v_gene: TRBV5-4; d_gene: NA; j_gene: TRBJ2-4; CDR3aa: ASSLAGAGGIQY
v_gene: TRBV6-4; d_gene: TRBD1; j_gene: TRBJ1-2; CDR3aa: ASSDRTGGYGYT
v_gene: TRBV5-4; d_gene: TRBD2; j_gene: TRBJ2-7; CDR3aa: ASSLQSGTSTHEQY
v_gene: TRBV12-3/TRBV12-4; d_gene: TRBD1; j_gene: TRBJ2-1; CDR3aa: ASSTPRTGGSYNEQF
v_gene: TRBV7-9; d_gene: TRBD1; j_gene: TRBJ1-1; CDR3aa: ASSARQGTTEAF
v_gene: TRBV5-1; d_gene: NA; j_gene: TRBJ2-7; CDR3aa: ASSPSRQAPYEQY
v_gene: TRBV5-4; d_gene: TRBD2; j_gene: TRBJ2-1; CDR3aa: ASSSPGLAGNEQF
v_gene: TRBV27; d_gene: TRBD1; j_gene: TRBJ1-1; CDR3aa: ASSLSPRQGGMDTEAF
v_gene: TRBV10-3; d_gene: NA; j_gene: TRBJ1-1; CDR3aa: AISETSGTDPEAF
v_gene: TRBV19; d_gene: TRBD1; j_gene: TRBJ1-1; CDR3aa: ASKGGEQEAF
v_gene: TRBV19; d_gene: TRBD1; j_gene: TRBJ2-7; CDR3aa: ASSMYRDSRYEQY